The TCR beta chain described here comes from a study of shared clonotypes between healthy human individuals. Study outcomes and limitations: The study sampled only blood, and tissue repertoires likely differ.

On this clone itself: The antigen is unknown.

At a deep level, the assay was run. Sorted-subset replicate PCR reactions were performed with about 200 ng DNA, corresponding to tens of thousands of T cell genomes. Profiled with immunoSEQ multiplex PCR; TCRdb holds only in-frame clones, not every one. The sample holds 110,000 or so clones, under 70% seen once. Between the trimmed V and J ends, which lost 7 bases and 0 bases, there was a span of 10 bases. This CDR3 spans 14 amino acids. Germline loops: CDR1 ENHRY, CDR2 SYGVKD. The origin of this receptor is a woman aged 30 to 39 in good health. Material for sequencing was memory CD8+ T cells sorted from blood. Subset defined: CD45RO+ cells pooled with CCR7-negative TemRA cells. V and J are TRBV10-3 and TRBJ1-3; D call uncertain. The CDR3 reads CAIKETDSGNTIYF. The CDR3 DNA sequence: TGTGCCATCAAGGAGACTGACTCTGGAAACACCATATATTTT.